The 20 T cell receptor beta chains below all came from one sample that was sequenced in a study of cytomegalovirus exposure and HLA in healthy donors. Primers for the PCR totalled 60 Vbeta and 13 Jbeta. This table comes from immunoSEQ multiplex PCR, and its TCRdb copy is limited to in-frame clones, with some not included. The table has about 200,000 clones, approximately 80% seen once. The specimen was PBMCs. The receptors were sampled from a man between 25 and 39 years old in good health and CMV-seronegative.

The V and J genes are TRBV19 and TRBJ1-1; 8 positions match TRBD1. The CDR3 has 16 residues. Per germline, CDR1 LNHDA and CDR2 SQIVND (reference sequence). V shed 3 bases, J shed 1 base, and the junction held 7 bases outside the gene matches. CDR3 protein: CASSMALGTGNTEAFF. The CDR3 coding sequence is TGTGCCAGTAGTATGGCCCTTGGGACAGGGAACACTGAAGCTTTCTTT.

The CDR3 loop reads CASSLISVSYEQYF. The CDR3 DNA sequence: TGTGCCAGCAGCTTGATAAGCGTTAGCTACGAGCAGTACTTC. The chain has TRBV5-5 and TRBJ2-7, with unresolved D. V lost 1 base and J lost 3, with 11 bases in between. Germline V gene data show CDR1 as SGHKS and CDR2 as YYEKEE (reference sequence). The length of the CDR3 is 14 residues.

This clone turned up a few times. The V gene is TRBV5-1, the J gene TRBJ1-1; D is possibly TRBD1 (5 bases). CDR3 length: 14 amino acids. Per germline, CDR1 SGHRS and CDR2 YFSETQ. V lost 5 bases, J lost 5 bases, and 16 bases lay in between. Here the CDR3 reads CASSRSDSGTEAFF. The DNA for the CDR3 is TGCGCCAGCAGTCGCTCCGACAGTGGGACTGAAGCTTTCTTT.

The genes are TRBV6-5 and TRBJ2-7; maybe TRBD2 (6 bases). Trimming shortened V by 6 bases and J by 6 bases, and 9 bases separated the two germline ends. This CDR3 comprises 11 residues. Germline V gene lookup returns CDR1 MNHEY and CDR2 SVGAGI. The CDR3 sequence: CASSGGLEQYF. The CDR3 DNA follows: TGTGCCAGCAGCGGAGGGCTCGAGCAGTACTTC.

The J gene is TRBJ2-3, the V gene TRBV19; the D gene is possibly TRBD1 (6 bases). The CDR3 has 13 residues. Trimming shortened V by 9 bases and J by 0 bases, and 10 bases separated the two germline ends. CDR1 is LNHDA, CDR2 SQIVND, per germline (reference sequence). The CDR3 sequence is CASRQESTDTQYF. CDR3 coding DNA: TGTGCCAGCCGACAGGAGAGCACAGATACGCAGTATTTT.

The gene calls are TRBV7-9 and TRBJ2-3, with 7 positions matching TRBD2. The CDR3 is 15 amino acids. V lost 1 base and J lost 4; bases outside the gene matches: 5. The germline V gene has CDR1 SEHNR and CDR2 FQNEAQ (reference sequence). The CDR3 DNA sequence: TGTGCCAGCAGCTTAGGTGGGGGGGAGGCAGATACGCAGTATTTT. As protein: CASSLGGGEADTQYF.

The CDR3 protein is CASSYSTVNSPLHF. The CDR3 coding sequence is TGTGCCAGCAGTTACTCGACAGTAAATTCACCCCTCCACTTT. The rearrangement links TRBV6-5 to TRBJ1-6; weak D call: TRBD1 (5 bases). The germline V and J ends were trimmed by 0 bases and 7 bases, with 7 bases remaining between them. This CDR3 is 14 amino acids long. Germline V gene data show CDR1 as MNHEY and CDR2 as SVGAGI.

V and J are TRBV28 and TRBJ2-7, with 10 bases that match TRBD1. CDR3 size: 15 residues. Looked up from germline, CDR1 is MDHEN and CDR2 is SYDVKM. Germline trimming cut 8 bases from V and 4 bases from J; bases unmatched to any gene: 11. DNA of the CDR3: TGTGCCAGCCGCCATGCACGACAGGGGGCTTACGAGCAGTACTTC. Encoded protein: CASRHARQGAYEQYF. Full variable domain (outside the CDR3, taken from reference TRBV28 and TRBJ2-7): DVKVTQSSRYLVKRTGEKVFLECVQDMDHENMFWYRQDPGLGLRLIYFSYDVKMKEKGDIPEGYSVSREKKERFSLILESASTNQTSMYLCASRHARQGAYEQYFGPGTRLTVT.

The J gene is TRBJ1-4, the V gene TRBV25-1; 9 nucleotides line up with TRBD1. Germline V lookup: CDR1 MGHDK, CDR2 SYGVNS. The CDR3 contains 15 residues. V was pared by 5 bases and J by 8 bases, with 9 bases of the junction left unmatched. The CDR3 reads CASSRTGTGPEKLFF. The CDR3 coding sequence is TGTGCCAGCAGTCGGACCGGGACAGGGCCCGAAAAACTGTTTTTT. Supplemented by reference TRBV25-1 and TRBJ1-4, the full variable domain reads EADIYQTPRYLVIGTGKKITLECSQTMGHDKMYWYQQDPGMELHLIHYSYGVNSTEKGDLSSESTVSRIRTEHFPLTLESARPSHTSQYLCASSRTGTGPEKLFFGSGTQLSVL.

The CDR3 loop reads CASTQDFNSYEQYF. CDR3 sequence (DNA): TGTGCCAGCACTCAGGACTTTAACTCCTACGAGCAGTACTTC. V usage is TRBV6-5 and J usage is TRBJ2-7; D may be TRBD2 (5 bases). CDR1 is MNHEY and CDR2 is SVGAGI in the germline V gene. The CDR3 consists of 14 residues. V was pared by 7 bases and J by 0 bases, with 13 bases between.

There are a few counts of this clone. CDR3 nucleotide sequence: TGTGCCAGCAGCCCCACAGGGGTGAATGGCTACACCTTC. Protein product: CASSPTGVNGYTF. V gene TRBV2 combines with J gene TRBJ1-2; TRBD1 aligns across 7 bases. Germline V gene sequence: CDR1 SNHLY, CDR2 FYNNEI. V lost 6 bases, J lost 6 bases, and 7 bases stayed unmatched. The CDR3 contains 13 residues.

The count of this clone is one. CDR3 in DNA: TGTGCCACCAGCAGAGAGAGGCGTGGGAGGGGGAGACAGTATTTT. Residues: CATSRERRGRGRQYF. The chain links TRBV15 to TRBJ2-3, with TRBD2 as a possible D gene (7 bases). Deletions cut 0 bases from V and 12 bases from J, with 19 bases between. Per germline, CDR1 LNHNV and CDR2 YYDKDF (reference sequence). The CDR3 sequence is 15 residues long.

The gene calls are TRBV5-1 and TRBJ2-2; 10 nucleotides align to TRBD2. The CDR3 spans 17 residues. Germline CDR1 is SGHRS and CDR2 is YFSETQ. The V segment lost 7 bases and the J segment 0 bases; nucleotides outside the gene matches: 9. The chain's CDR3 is CASRALSGGANTGELFF. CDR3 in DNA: TGCGCCAGCCGGGCCCTGAGCGGGGGGGCGAACACCGGGGAGCTGTTTTTT.

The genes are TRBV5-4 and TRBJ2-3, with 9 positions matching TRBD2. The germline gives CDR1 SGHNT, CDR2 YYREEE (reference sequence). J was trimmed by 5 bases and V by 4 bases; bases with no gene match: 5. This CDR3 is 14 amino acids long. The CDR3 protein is CASSLSGGGDTQYF. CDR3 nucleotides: TGTGCCAGCAGCCTTAGCGGGGGAGGAGATACGCAGTATTTT.

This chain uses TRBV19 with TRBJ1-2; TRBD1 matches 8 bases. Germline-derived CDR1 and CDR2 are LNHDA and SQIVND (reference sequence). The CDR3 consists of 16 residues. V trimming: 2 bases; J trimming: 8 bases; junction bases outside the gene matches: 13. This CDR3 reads CASSIKTAQGAGGYTF. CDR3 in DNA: TGTGCCAGTAGTATAAAAACGGCTCAGGGGGCAGGAGGCTACACCTTC.

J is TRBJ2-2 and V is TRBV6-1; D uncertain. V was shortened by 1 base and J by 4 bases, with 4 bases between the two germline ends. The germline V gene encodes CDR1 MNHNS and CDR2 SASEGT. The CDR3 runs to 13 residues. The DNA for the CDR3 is TGTGCCAGCAGTGAAGTAGTCACCGGGGAGCTGTTTTTT. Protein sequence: CASSEVVTGELFF.

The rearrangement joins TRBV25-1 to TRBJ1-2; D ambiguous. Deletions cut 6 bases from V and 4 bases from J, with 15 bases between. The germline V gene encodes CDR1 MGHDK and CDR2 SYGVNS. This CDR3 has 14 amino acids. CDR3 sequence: CASSLPEDSYGYTF. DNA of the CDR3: TGTGCCAGCAGCCTCCCTGAAGATAGCTATGGCTACACCTTC.

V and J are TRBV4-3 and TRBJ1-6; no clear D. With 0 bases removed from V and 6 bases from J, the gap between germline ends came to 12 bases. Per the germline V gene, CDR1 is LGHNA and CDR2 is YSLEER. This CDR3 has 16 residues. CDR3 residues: CASSQDRGLTNSPLHF. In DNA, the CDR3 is TGCGCCAGCAGCCAAGATCGAGGCCTCACTAATTCACCCCTCCACTTT.

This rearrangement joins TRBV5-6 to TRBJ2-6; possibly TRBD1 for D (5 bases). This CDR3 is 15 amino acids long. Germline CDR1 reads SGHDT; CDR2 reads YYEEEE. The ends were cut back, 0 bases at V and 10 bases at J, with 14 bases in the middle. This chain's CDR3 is CASSLEGALVNVLTF. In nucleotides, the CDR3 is TGTGCCAGCAGCTTGGAAGGGGCATTGGTGAACGTCCTGACTTTC.

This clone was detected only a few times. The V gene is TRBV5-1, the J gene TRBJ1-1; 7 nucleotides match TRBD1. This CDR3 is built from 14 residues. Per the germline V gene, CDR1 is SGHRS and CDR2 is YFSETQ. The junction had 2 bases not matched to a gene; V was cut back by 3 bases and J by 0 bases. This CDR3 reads CASSSDRVNTEAFF. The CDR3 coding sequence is TGCGCCAGCAGCTCTGACAGGGTGAACACTGAAGCTTTCTTT.